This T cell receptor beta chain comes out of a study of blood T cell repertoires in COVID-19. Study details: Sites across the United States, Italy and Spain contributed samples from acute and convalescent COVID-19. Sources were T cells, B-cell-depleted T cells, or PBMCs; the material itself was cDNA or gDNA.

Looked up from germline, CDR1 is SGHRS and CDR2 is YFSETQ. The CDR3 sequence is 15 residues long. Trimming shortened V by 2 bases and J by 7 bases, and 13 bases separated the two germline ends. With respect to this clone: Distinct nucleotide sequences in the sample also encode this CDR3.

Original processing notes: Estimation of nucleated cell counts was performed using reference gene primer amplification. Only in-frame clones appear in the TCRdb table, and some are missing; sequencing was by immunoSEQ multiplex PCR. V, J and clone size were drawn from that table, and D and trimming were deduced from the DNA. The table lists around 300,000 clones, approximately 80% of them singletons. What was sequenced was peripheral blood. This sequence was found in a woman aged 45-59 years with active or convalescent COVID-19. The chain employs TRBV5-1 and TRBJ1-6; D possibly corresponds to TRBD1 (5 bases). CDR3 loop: CASSLQTGENSPLHF. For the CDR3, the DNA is TGCGCCAGCAGCTTACAGACGGGGGAGAATTCACCCCTCCACTTT.